The 16 T cell receptor beta chains below come from one sample, sequenced in a study of OX40 agonist ivuxolimab in advanced cancers. Clones were read by immunoSEQ multiplex PCR, and TCRdb kept only the in-frame ones, dropping some. The top ten hold approximately 3.6% of the sample, which has about 94,000 clones, roughly nine tenths seen once. Sequenced here: CD4+ or CD8+ T cells sorted from blood, sampled in a trial of the OX40 agonist ivuxolimab. Receptors originate from an adult with an advanced solid tumor such as melanoma, head and neck, liver or kidney cancer.

This sequence joins TRBV7-3 and TRBJ2-3; no clear D. V shed 5 bases and J shed 0 bases, with 9 bases lying between them. The CDR3 sequence is 14 residues long. Looked up from germline, CDR1 is SGHTA and CDR2 is FQGTGA. CDR3 in DNA: TGTGCCAGCAGCCCTTTTCCTAGCACAGATACGCAGTATTTT. It translates to CASSPFPSTDTQYF.

The chain is built from TRBV4-1 and TRBJ1-1; 7 bases match TRBD1. CDR3 length: 15 residues. The ends lost 1 base at V and 4 bases at J; junction bases unmatched: 6. Per the germline V gene, CDR1 is MGHRA and CDR2 is YSYEKL. The CDR3 nucleotides are TGCGCCAGCAGCCAAGCACCCGCAGGGGGCACTGAAGCTTTCTTT. Translated, it gives CASSQAPAGGTEAFF.

This clone was observed a single time. This rearrangement joins TRBV19 to TRBJ2-7; 7 nucleotides agree with TRBD2. The germline V gene has CDR1 LNHDA and CDR2 SQIVND (reference sequence). V gave up 5 bases and J gave up 3 bases; unmatched junction bases: 7. This CDR3 is built from 14 residues. CDR3 DNA sequence: TGTGCCAGTAGTGAAGCGGGACGAAGCTACGAGCAGTACTTC. Protein sequence: CASSEAGRSYEQYF.

The CDR3 DNA reads TGTGCCAGCAGTTACTCGAGAGATGGAGGCTACACCTTC. This gives the protein CASSYSRDGGYTF. This chain joins TRBV6-5 and TRBJ1-2; D unresolved. This CDR3 has 13 amino acids. The V and J ends lost 0 bases and 8 bases respectively, with 10 bases between them. Germline CDR1 reads MNHEY; CDR2 reads SVGAGI.

V usage is TRBV6-5 and J usage is TRBJ2-1; maybe TRBD1 (5 bases). This CDR3 is 14 amino acids long. Germline loops: CDR1 MNHEY, CDR2 SVGAGI. V lost 6 bases and J 6 bases, leaving 15 bases between the germline ends. The CDR3 region is CASSRLGDGNEQFF. The CDR3 region has the DNA TGTGCCAGCAGCCGCCTAGGGGATGGCAATGAGCAGTTCTTC.

V is TRBV7-9 and J is TRBJ2-1; 8 nucleotides agree with TRBD2. Germline lookup yields CDR1 SEHNR and CDR2 FQNEAQ (reference sequence). The CDR3 has 13 amino acids. V lost 5 bases, J lost 9 bases, and 6 bases stayed unmatched. The CDR3 DNA follows: TGTGCCAGCAGCCCGGGGGGGCTAGCTGAGCAGTTCTTC. Its protein is CASSPGGLAEQFF. The variable domain in full, with the rest retrieved from reference TRBV7-9 and TRBJ2-1, is DTGVSQNPRHKITKRGQNVTFRCDPISEHNRLYWYRQTLGQGPEFLTYFQNEAQLEKSRLLSDRFSAERPKGSFSTLEIQRTEQGDSAMYLCASSPGGLAEQFFGPGTRLTVL.

The V call is TRBV18, the J call TRBJ2-1; TRBD2 aligns across 7 bases. Germline V gene lookup returns CDR1 KGHSH and CDR2 LQKENI. V shed 3 bases, J shed 6 bases, and the junction held 23 bases outside the gene matches. CDR3 length: 20 residues. CDR3 sequence: CASSPWVGLGPMGMSNEQFF. The CDR3 nucleotides read TGTGCCAGCTCACCCTGGGTCGGACTAGGCCCGATGGGGATGTCCAATGAGCAGTTCTTC.

V and J are TRBV27 and TRBJ1-4; 7 bases are a match to TRBD1. Germline V CDR1 and CDR2: MNHEY, SMNVEV (reference sequence). Trimming removed 3 bases from V and 0 bases from J; junction bases left unmatched: 7. The CDR3 runs to 17 residues. In nucleotides, the CDR3 is TGTGCCAGCAGTTTGACAGGGCGCCGAGCAACTAATGAAAAACTGTTTTTT. This encodes CASSLTGRRATNEKLFF.

The V and J genes are TRBV28 and TRBJ1-4, with TRBD1 identical over 8 bases. V dropped 6 bases and J dropped 4; count of bases not matched to a gene: 13. Germline assignment: CDR1 MDHEN and CDR2 SYDVKM. CDR3 size: 17 residues. The chain's CDR3 is CASSPRTGQAGNEKLFF. The CDR3 nucleotides are TGTGCCAGCAGCCCTAGGACAGGGCAGGCGGGTAATGAAAAACTGTTTTTT.

This sequence joins TRBV11-3 and TRBJ2-1, with 9 bases matching TRBD1. The J segment lost 8 bases and the V segment lost 3 bases, leaving 8 bases of the junction unmatched. The germline gives CDR1 SGHNT, CDR2 YENEEA. The CDR3 is 15 amino acids. The CDR3 coding sequence is TGTGCCAGCAGCTTTAGGGACAGGGCGATTGATGAGCAGTTCTTC. Its translation: CASSFRDRAIDEQFF.

The chain carries TRBV30 and TRBJ1-5, with TRBD1 identical over 8 bases. CDR3 size: 13 residues. Germline CDR1 and CDR2: GTSNPN and SVGIG (reference sequence). V was pared by 0 bases and J by 5 bases, with 0 bases of the junction left unmatched. CDR3 DNA: TGTGCCTGGAGTGTACAGGGGGATCAGCCCCAGCATTTT. Translation: CAWSVQGDQPQHF. Filled out from reference TRBV30 and TRBJ1-5, the complete variable domain reads SQTIHQWPATLVQPVGSPLSLECTVEGTSNPNLYWYRQAAGRGLQLLFYSVGIGQISSEVPQNLSASRPQDRQFILSSKKLLLSDSGFYLCAWSVQGDQPQHFGDGTRLSIL.

This chain connects TRBV5-1 to TRBJ1-6; 8 bases match TRBD1. The trim removed 1 base at V and 10 bases at J, leaving 13 bases unmatched. CDR1 is SGHRS and CDR2 is YFSETQ in the germline V gene. The length of the CDR3 is 17 residues. CDR3 DNA: TGCGCCAGCAGCTTGCTAGGCGCCCAGGGGGCAGGGTCACCCCTCCACTTT. This gives the protein CASSLLGAQGAGSPLHF. The whole variable domain, remainder taken from reference TRBV5-1 and TRBJ1-6, is KAGVTQTPRYLIKTRGQQVTLSCSPISGHRSVSWYQQTPGQGLQFLFEYFSETQRNKGNFPGRFSGRQFSNSRSEMNVSTLELGDSALYLCASSLLGAQGAGSPLHFGNGTRLTVT.

The V and J genes are TRBV6-1 and TRBJ2-1; tentatively, D is TRBD2 (6 bases). The CDR3 spans 14 residues. V gave up 4 bases and J gave up 4 bases, with 11 bases separating them. Germline CDR1 reads MNHNS; CDR2 reads SASEGT. The CDR3 DNA sequence: TGTGCCAGCAGTGTGGCTAGCGCATACAATGAGCAGTTCTTC. Translating gives CASSVASAYNEQFF.

The rearrangement uses TRBV11-2 and TRBJ1-5, with a possible D match to TRBD1 (6 bases). The CDR3 runs to 16 residues. The V end lost 3 bases, the J end lost 1 base, and 13 bases lay between the germline ends. Germline assignment: CDR1 SGHAT and CDR2 FQNNGV. Here the CDR3 DNA reads TGTGCCAGCAGCTTTTTAGCACAGGGAAGCAATCAGCCCCAGCATTTT. Translated: CASSFLAQGSNQPQHF.

V gene TRBV23-1 combines with J gene TRBJ1-2; D perhaps matches TRBD1 (5 bases). TRBV23-1 is placed among ORFs of uncertain function. The V gene lost 3 bases and the J gene lost 5 bases, with 19 bases spanning the gap. The CDR3 covers 16 residues. DNA for the CDR3: TGCGCCAGCAGTCACCTAAAAACCGGGACGGTGTATGGCTACACCTTC. Its protein product is CASSHLKTGTVYGYTF.

CDR3 region: CASSSWGQGTEQFF. CDR3 DNA sequence: TGCGCCAGCAGCTCGTGGGGGCAGGGTACTGAGCAGTTCTTC. V is TRBV5-1 and J is TRBJ2-1, with a weak D call TRBD1 (6 bases). CDR1 is SGHRS and CDR2 is YFSETQ in the germline V gene. The CDR3 runs 14 residues. Trimming took 3 bases from V and 9 from J, leaving 16 bases between them.